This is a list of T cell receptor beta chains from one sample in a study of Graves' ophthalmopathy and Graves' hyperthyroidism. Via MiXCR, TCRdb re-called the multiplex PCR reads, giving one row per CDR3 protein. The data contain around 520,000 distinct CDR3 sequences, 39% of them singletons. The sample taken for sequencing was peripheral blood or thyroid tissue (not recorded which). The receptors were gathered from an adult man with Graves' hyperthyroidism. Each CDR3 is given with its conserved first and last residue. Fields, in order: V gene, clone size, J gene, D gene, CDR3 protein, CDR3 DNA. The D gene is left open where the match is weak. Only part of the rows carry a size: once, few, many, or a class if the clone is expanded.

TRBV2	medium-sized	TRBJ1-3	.	CASSATASGNTIYF	TGTGCCAGCAGCGCGACAGCCTCTGGAAACACCATATATTTT
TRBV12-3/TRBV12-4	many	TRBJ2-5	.	CASSFVTVGETQYF	TGTGCCAGCAGTTTCGTGACAGTGGGCGAGACCCAGTACTTC
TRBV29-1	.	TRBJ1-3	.	CSSEGSTSGNTIYF	TGCAGCAGTGAGGGCAGTACATCTGGAAACACCATATATTTT
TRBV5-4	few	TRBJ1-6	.	CASSLQAGGNSPLHF	TGTGCCAGCAGCTTGCAAGCGGGCGGCAATTCACCCCTCCACTTT
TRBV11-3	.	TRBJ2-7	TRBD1	CASSERTGSQRPYEQYF	TGTGCCAGCAGCGAAAGGACAGGGAGTCAACGCCCCTACGAGCAGTACTTC
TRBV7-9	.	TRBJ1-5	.	CASSLKGVGNQPQHF	TGTGCCAGCAGCTTAAAAGGAGTCGGCAATCAGCCCCAGCATTTT
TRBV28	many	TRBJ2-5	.	CASSPLGTGETQYF	TGTGCCAGCAGTCCTCTAGGGACGGGAGAGACCCAGTACTTC
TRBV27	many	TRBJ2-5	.	CASRGYETQYF	TGTGCCAGCAGAGGTTACGAGACCCAGTACTTC
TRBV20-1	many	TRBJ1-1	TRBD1	CSARSTGADTEAFF	TGCAGTGCTAGATCGACAGGGGCGGACACTGAAGCTTTCTTT
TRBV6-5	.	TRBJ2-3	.	CASSYAIDTQYF	TGTGCCAGCAGTTACGCGATAGATACGCAGTATTTT
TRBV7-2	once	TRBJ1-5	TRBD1	CASSKAGTGGSNQPQHF	TGTGCCAGCAGCAAAGCCGGGACAGGGGGCAGCAATCAGCCCCAGCATTTT
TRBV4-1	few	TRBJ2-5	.	CASSQNRSPERETQYF	TGCGCCAGCAGCCAAAATAGATCTCCCGAAAGAGAGACCCAGTACTTC
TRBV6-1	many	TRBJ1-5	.	CASSEGTQGRNQPQHF	TGTGCCAGCAGTGAAGGTACGCAGGGGCGCAATCAGCCCCAGCATTTT
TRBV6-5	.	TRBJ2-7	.	CASSPSGGARYEQYF	TGTGCCAGCAGTCCCTCCGGAGGAGCTCGGTACGAGCAGTACTTC
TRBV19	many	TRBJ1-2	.	CASSMGANYGYTF	TGTGCCAGTAGTATGGGAGCTAACTATGGCTACACCTTC
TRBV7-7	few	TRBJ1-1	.	CASSLWRDTEAFF	TGTGCTAGCAGCTTATGGAGGGACACTGAAGCTTTCTTT
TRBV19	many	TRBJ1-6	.	CASSPLFGAEYYNSPLHF	TGTGCCAGTAGCCCACTCTTTGGGGCAGAATATTATAATTCACCCCTCCACTTT
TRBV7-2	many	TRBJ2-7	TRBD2	CASSGGRAFFDEQYF	TGTGCCAGCAGTGGGGGGAGGGCCTTTTTCGACGAGCAGTACTTC
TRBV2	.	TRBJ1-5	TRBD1	CASRYRGDRSNQPQHF	TGTGCCAGCAGATATAGAGGGGACAGGAGCAATCAGCCCCAGCATTTT
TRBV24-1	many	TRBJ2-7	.	CATSDGSGDEQYF	TGTGCCACCAGTGATGGGTCAGGGGACGAGCAGTACTTC
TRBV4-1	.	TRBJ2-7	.	CASSQGAPSYEQYF	TGCGCCAGCAGCCAGGGGGCCCCCTCCTACGAGCAGTACTTC
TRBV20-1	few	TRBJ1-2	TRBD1	CSASPTGYGYTF	TGCAGTGCTAGCCCGACAGGGTACGGCTACACCTTC
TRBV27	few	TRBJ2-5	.	CASSSGDSSRETQYF	TGTGCCAGCAGTTCGGGGGACAGCTCCAGAGAGACCCAGTACTTC
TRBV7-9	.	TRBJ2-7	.	CASSPHGGSYEQYF	TGTGCCAGCAGCCCGCATGGCGGGTCCTATGAGCAGTACTTC
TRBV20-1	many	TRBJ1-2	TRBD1	CSARPSAGQGNYGYTF	TGCAGTGCTAGACCCAGTGCGGGACAGGGTAACTATGGCTACACCTTC
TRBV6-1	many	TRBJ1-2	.	CASEAGVNYGYTF	TGTGCCAGCGAGGCGGGGGTTAACTATGGCTACACCTTC
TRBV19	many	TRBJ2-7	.	CASSTDSSSYEQYF	TGTGCCAGTAGTACGGACTCCTCCTCCTACGAGCAGTACTTC